Listed here are 3 T cell receptor beta chains from one sample, sequenced in a study of T cell responses to AZD1222 COVID-19 vaccine. Sequencing used immunoSEQ multiplex PCR; TCRdb keeps in-frame clones, though not all of them. Of approximately 98,000 clones listed, around nine tenths were seen once; the top ten hold approximately 3.1%. Specimen: peripheral blood, collected on day 0 of MenACWY control vaccination. The receptor source for this set is an adult in good health.

This clone was seen only once. The chain carries TRBV5-6 and TRBJ1-6; D is unresolved. The V and J ends lost 3 bases and 9 bases respectively, with 10 bases between them. CDR1 is SGHDT, CDR2 YYEEEE, per germline. The CDR3 extends over 13 amino acids. Written as DNA, the CDR3 is TGTGCCAGCAGCTACACGACGGTTTCACCCCTCCACTTT. Translation: CASSYTTVSPLHF.

The gene calls are TRBV28 and TRBJ1-2; TRBD1 matches 10 bases. Germline V gives CDR1 MDHEN, CDR2 SYDVKM. J lost 8 bases, V lost 10 bases, and 7 bases had no gene match. The CDR3 extends over 12 amino acids. The DNA for the CDR3 is TGTGCCATCCCGGGACAGGGGAAAGGCTACACCTTC. Translated: CAIPGQGKGYTF.

This clone occurred a few times. The rearrangement uses TRBV6-2 or TRBV6-3 and TRBJ2-3; 14 nucleotides match TRBD2. This CDR3 is built from 18 residues. Germline V CDR1 and CDR2: MNHEY, SVGEGT. The V gene end was trimmed by 6 bases and the J gene end by 4 bases; junction bases not matched to a gene: 12. CDR3 in amino acids: CASSRLAGGPGSSDTQYF. For the CDR3, the DNA is TGTGCCAGCAGCAGACTAGCGGGGGGGCCGGGGTCATCAGATACGCAGTATTTT.